Presented here are 13 T cell receptor beta chains from one specimen sequenced in a study of blood T cell repertoires in COVID-19. Libraries were prepared by immunoSEQ multiplex PCR; TCRdb keeps only in-frame clonotypes and omits some of them. The sample records 400,000 or so clones, about 87% being singletons. Specimen: PBMCs or T cells enriched from blood (not recorded which). The receptors come from a man in his forties or fifties in a cohort exposed to, infected with or recovered from COVID-19 (not recorded which).

The chain links TRBV6-5 to TRBJ2-2, with D maybe TRBD2 (6 bases). The germline V gene encodes CDR1 MNHEY and CDR2 SVGAGI. The CDR3 runs to 16 residues. The ends were cut back, 0 bases at V and 1 base at J, with 9 bases in the middle. The CDR3 nucleotides read TGTGCCAGCAGTTACTCAGAGCGGGTGAACACCGGGGAGCTGTTTTTT. This translates into CASSYSERVNTGELFF.

V gene TRBV2 combines with J gene TRBJ1-6, with 9 bases fitting TRBD1. The V and J ends lost 5 bases and 10 bases, in that order; junction bases with no gene match: 6. The CDR3 is made up of 14 amino acids. Germline values: CDR1 SNHLY, CDR2 FYNNEI. As DNA, the CDR3 is TGTGCCAGCAGTACCCGGGACAGGGTGTCACCCCTCCACTTT. It is translated as CASSTRDRVSPLHF.

The V and J genes are TRBV27 and TRBJ1-6; TRBD1 aligns across 12 bases. The germline CDR1 and CDR2 sequences are MNHEY and SMNVEV (reference sequence). The CDR3 is 14 residues long. Germline trimming cut 5 bases from V and 10 bases from J; bases unmatched to any gene: 3. The CDR3: CASSPGTGGSPLHF. The CDR3 region has the DNA TGTGCCAGCAGTCCCGGGACAGGGGGCTCACCCCTCCACTTT.

This clone was seen a handful of times. The chain is built from TRBV29-1 and TRBJ2-2, with 8 nucleotides matching TRBD2. This CDR3 spans 19 amino acids. CDR1 and CDR2 from the germline V gene are SQVTM and ANQGSEA. With V trimmed by 4 bases and J by 1 base, 17 bases remained unmatched. The CDR3 region has the DNA TGCAGCGTTGTAGGTACTGGCGGGAGGCCCCCGATGAACACCGGGGAGCTGTTTTTT. It codes for CSVVGTGGRPPMNTGELFF.

The rearrangement uses TRBV6-5 and TRBJ2-1, with 10 bases aligning to TRBD2. J gave up 6 bases and V 7 bases, and 9 bases lay outside the gene matches. This CDR3 region has 15 residues. Germline lookup yields CDR1 MNHEY and CDR2 SVGAGI. CDR3 nucleotides: TGTGCCAGCAAACAGCGGGAGGGCCGTTTCAATGAGCAGTTCTTC. It translates to CASKQREGRFNEQFF.

The chain uses TRBV10-3 and TRBJ1-2; TRBD1 might be the D (5 bases). V was cut by 2 bases and J by 7 bases, with 11 bases left in between. The CDR3 is 13 amino acids. In germline, CDR1 is ENHRY, CDR2 SYGVKD. The CDR3 coding sequence is TGTGCCATCAGTGAGGTAGGACACAGTGGCTACACCTTC. Its translation: CAISEVGHSGYTF.

The CDR3 DNA reads as TGTGCCATCTCCCGGACAGGCCCGGACTATGGCTACACCTTC. It is translated as CAISRTGPDYGYTF. The chain recombines TRBV6-5 with TRBJ1-2; TRBD1 aligns across 7 bases. The CDR3 is 14 amino acids. Unmatched junction bases numbered 11, after V lost 10 bases and J lost 3 bases. Germline V gene data show CDR1 as MNHEY and CDR2 as SVGAGI.

This clone was found a few times. The chain combines TRBV16 with TRBJ1-2; 7 bases line up with TRBD1. V lost 1 base to trimming and J lost 3 bases; unmatched junction nucleotides: 8. The CDR3 runs to 16 residues. In germline, CDR1 is KGHSY, CDR2 FQNENV. CDR3 sequence (DNA): TGTGCCAGCAGCCAATGGGCGGACAGGAGGGACTATGGCTACACCTTC. Its protein product is CASSQWADRRDYGYTF.

The chain employs TRBV27 and TRBJ2-7, with 10 bases identical to TRBD2. The CDR3 runs to 15 residues. Germline assignment: CDR1 MNHEY and CDR2 SMNVEV (reference sequence). V shed 2 bases, J shed 6 bases, and the junction held 7 bases outside the gene matches. CDR3 nucleotides: TGTGCCAGCAGTTTAAGGCTAGCGGGAGTAGGCGAGCAGTACTTC. Translating it yields CASSLRLAGVGEQYF.

The chain joins TRBV28 to TRBJ1-5, with D perhaps TRBD1 (6 bases). Trimming took 4 bases from V and 3 from J, leaving 13 bases between them. Germline CDR1 MDHEN, CDR2 SYDVKM. This CDR3 has 15 amino acids. The CDR3 DNA is TGTGCCAGCAGTTCCCACTCAGGGGTCAATCAGCCCCAGCATTTT. It codes for CASSSHSGVNQPQHF.

J is TRBJ2-1 and V is TRBV2, with TRBD2 matching 10 bases. Germline V gives CDR1 SNHLY, CDR2 FYNNEI. Trimming took 6 bases from V and 1 from J; bases not matched to a gene: 6. CDR3 length equals 16 residues. The CDR3 DNA follows: TGTGCCAGCAGACTTGTAGCGGGAGGTTCCTACAATGAGCAGTTCTTC. This sequence encodes CASRLVAGGSYNEQFF.

The chain is built from TRBV5-8 and TRBJ1-5; weak D call: TRBD1 (5 bases). The V end was cut by 4 bases, the J end by 2 bases, with 10 bases between. There are 14 residues in the CDR3. Germline V gene lookup returns CDR1 SGHTS and CDR2 YDEGEE. For the CDR3, the DNA is TGTGCCAGCAGCCTTCTAGGGGGCAATCAGCCCCAGCATTTT. Translation gives CASSLLGGNQPQHF. Looking up the rest from reference TRBV5-8 and TRBJ1-5 gives the full variable domain: EAGVTQSPTHLIKTRGQQATLRCSPISGHTSVYWYQQALGLGLQFLLWYDEGEERNRGNFPPRFSGRQFPNYSSELNVNALELEDSALYLCASSLLGGNQPQHFGDGTRLSIL.

The chain recombines TRBV18 with TRBJ1-1; weak D call: TRBD1 (5 bases). The CDR3 has 14 amino acids. V lost 3 bases and J lost 3, with 11 bases in between. Germline CDR1 reads KGHSH; CDR2 reads LQKENI. The chain's CDR3 is CASSPAGRDTEAFF. The CDR3, as DNA: TGTGCCAGCTCACCGGCGGGACGGGACACTGAAGCTTTCTTT.